The entry below describes one T cell receptor (beta chain). Its antigen is unidentified. The data originate from a study of T cells in Graves' hyperthyroidism and ophthalmopathy. The study's findings and limits: Most thyroid clonotypes expanded above 0.001 appeared in blood too.

Newly diagnosed hyperthyroidism patients aged 18 to 65 years had disease lasting under 2 months. Pregnant or lactating patients were excluded, as were those with uncontrolled infection or other autoimmune disease. Regions amplified from RNA transcripts were the TCR beta CDR3 regions. Carried out on the TCR CDR3, a first-round RT-PCR used the HTBI primer set. Each CDR3 protein is one row after TCRdb ran MiXCR on the multiplex PCR reads. The sample includes around 700,000 distinct CDR3 sequences, under 20% of them seen just once. Trimming removed 4 bases from V and 6 bases from J, with 7 bases in between. Germline V gives CDR1 SEHNR, CDR2 FQNEAQ (reference sequence). This CDR3 region has 12 residues.

The receptor comes from a woman aged 45 to 65 with Graves' hyperthyroidism that later progressed to Graves' ophthalmopathy. The material sequenced was blood. This chain connects TRBV7-9 to TRBJ2-1; D is perhaps TRBD1 (6 bases). CDR3 amino acids: CASSSTGNEQFF. DNA of the CDR3: TGTGCCAGCAGCTCGACAGGCAATGAGCAGTTCTTC.